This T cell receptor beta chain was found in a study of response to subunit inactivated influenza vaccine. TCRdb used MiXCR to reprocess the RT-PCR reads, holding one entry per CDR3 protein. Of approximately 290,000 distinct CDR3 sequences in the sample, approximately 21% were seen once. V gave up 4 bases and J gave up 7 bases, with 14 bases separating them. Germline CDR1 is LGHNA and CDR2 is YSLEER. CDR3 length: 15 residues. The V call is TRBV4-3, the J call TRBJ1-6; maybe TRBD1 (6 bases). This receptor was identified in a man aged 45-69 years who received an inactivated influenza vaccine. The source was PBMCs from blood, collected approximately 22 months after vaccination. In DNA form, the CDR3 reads TGCGCCAGCAGCCCATCTCCAGGGACAAATTCACCCCTCCACTTT. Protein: CASSPSPGTNSPLHF.